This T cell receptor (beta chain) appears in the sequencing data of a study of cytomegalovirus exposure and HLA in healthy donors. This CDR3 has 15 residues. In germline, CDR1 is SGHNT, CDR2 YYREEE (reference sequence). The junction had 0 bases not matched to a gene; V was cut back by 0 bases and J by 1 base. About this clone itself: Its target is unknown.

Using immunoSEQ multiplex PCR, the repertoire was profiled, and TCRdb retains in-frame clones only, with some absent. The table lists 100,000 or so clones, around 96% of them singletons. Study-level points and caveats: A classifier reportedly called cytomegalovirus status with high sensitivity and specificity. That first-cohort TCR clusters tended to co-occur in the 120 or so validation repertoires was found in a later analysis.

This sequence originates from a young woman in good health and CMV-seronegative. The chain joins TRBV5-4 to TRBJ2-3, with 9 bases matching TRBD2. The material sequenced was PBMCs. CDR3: CASSLASGGTDTQYF. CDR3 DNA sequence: TGTGCCAGCAGCTTGGCTAGCGGGGGCACAGATACGCAGTATTTT.